Listed below are T cell receptor beta chains from one sample, sequenced in a study of high-grade serous ovarian cancer treatment subgroups. TCRdb's copy holds only in-frame clones and misses some; the assay was immunoSEQ multiplex PCR. The profile shows several thousand clones, about 73% of them singletons. Sequenced material: tumor tissue. The receptors originated from a human donor with high-grade serous ovarian cancer. Both conserved end residues are part of each CDR3. The order of the fields is J gene, V gene, clone size, D gene, CDR3 DNA, CDR3 protein. D genes are given only for firm matches. Clone size, where shown, is once, few, many, or a class for clones that have expanded.

>TRBJ2-7|TRBV5-1|NA|TRBD2
TGCGCCAGCAGCTTGAGACTAGCGGGAACCTACGAGCAGTACTTC
CASSLRLAGTYEQYF
>TRBJ1-4|TRBV19|NA|NA
TGTGCCAGTTCCCCTCCGGGGCAAGGGAATGAAAAACTGTTTTTT
CASSPPGQGNEKLFF
>TRBJ2-7|TRBV2|once|NA
TGTGCCAGTGGACATGGGTCGTTCGAAGGCTCCTACGAGCAGTACTTC
CASGHGSFEGSYEQYF
>TRBJ2-1|TRBV28|NA|TRBD1
TGTGCCAGCAGTTTAAATGTGGTCACAGGGGGAAATGAGCAGTTCTTC
CASSLNVVTGGNEQFF
>TRBJ2-7|TRBV10-3|NA|TRBD1
TGTGCCATCAGTGGGGGACAGATCGACTCCTACGAGCAGTACTTC
CAISGGQIDSYEQYF
>TRBJ1-5|TRBV5-1|NA|NA
TGCGCCAGCAGCTTGGTGGGCGGATCGAATCAGCCCCAGCATTTT
CASSLVGGSNQPQHF
>TRBJ2-5|TRBV10-3|NA|TRBD2
TGTGCCATCAGCGCTTTTAGCGGGGCAACCCAAGAGACCCAGTACTTC
CAISAFSGATQETQYF
>TRBJ1-3|TRBV9|NA|NA
TGTGCCAGCAGCGGGCCTACCATATATTTT
CASSGPTIYF
>TRBJ2-3|TRBV7-9|NA|TRBD2
TGTGCCAGCAGCTGGAAGACTAGCGGGGTCTACACAGATACGCAGTATTTT
CASSWKTSGVYTDTQYF
>TRBJ2-3|TRBV15|NA|TRBD2
TGTGCCACCAGGGATTCCTGGGGACTAGCTGGCACAGATACGCAGTATTTT
CATRDSWGLAGTDTQYF
>TRBJ2-3|TRBV29-1|NA|TRBD2
TGCAGCGTTGAAGACCGAGAGCGGGGTGGAGATACGCAGTATTTT
CSVEDRERGGDTQYF
>TRBJ1-6|TRBV6-4|NA|NA
TGTGCCAGCAGTACGGGGAAGTCTGGTTCACCCCTCCACTTT
CASSTGKSGSPLHF
>TRBJ2-7|TRBV5-6|large|NA
TGTGCCAGCAGCTTAAAACAGGCTGTCTACGAGCAGTACTTC
CASSLKQAVYEQYF
>TRBJ2-7|TRBV7-9|NA|TRBD2
TGTGCCAGCAGCTATGGCGGGGGGGCATCCGAGCAGTACTTC
CASSYGGGASEQYF
>TRBJ1-3|TRBV19|NA|NA
TGTGCCAGTAGTCCGGGACGGCTGGGAAACACCATATATTTT
CASSPGRLGNTIYF
>TRBJ2-2|TRBV6-1|NA|NA
TGTGCCAGCAGTGTACAGGCCGATACCGGGGAGCTGTTTTTT
CASSVQADTGELFF
>TRBJ2-7|TRBV5-6|NA|TRBD1
TGTGCCAGCAGCCAGAGGGACAGGGCAAGGGGCGAGCAGTACTTC
CASSQRDRARGEQYF
>TRBJ1-2|TRBV9|once|NA
TGTGCCAGCAGCGTGGATCGGGGGGCTGGAGGCTACACCTTC
CASSVDRGAGGYTF
>TRBJ2-3|TRBV5-1|few|NA
TGCGCCAGCAGCTCCGGACAGAGCACAGATACGCAGTATTTT
CASSSGQSTDTQYF
>TRBJ2-1|TRBV2|NA|TRBD2
TGTGCCAGCAGGGGACTAGCTAACCAGTTCTTC
CASRGLANQFF
>TRBJ2-2|TRBV4-2|NA|NA
TGTGCCAGCAGCCAAGATTCCCGGTCGGGGAACACCGGGGAGCTGTTTTTT
CASSQDSRSGNTGELFF
>TRBJ2-3|TRBV2|NA|TRBD1
TGTGCCAGCAGTGCCCCAGGACAGGGAACTAATACGCAGTATTTT
CASSAPGQGTNTQYF
>TRBJ2-1|TRBV7-8|NA|NA
TGTGCCAGCAGCTTAGGGGTCCTTAGCTACAATGAGCAGTTCTTC
CASSLGVLSYNEQFF
>TRBJ1-6|TRBV19|NA|NA
TGTGCCAGTAAGACCGCGAAGAGCTCCTATAATTCACCCCTCCACTTT
CASKTAKSSYNSPLHF
>TRBJ1-4|TRBV4-2|NA|TRBD1
TGTGCCAGCAGCCAAGATTGGGGACAGGATCTTGAAAAACTGTTTTTT
CASSQDWGQDLEKLFF
>TRBJ2-7|TRBV28|NA|TRBD1
TGTGCCAGCAGTTGGGGGACAGCTATTACCTACGAGCAGTACTTC
CASSWGTAITYEQYF
>TRBJ2-1|TRBV5-1|NA|TRBD1
TGCGCCAGCAGCTTGGGGCAGGGGGCATACAATGAGCAGTTCTTC
CASSLGQGAYNEQFF
>TRBJ1-1|TRBV29-1|once|NA
TGCAGCGTTGTGCACAGCTCACAGCATGAAGCTTTCTTT
CSVVHSSQHEAFF
>TRBJ1-3|TRBV11-2|NA|NA
TGTGCCAGCAGCACAGGGACTTTTGGAGGAAACACCATATATTTT
CASSTGTFGGNTIYF
>TRBJ2-1|TRBV30|NA|NA
TGTGCCTGGAGTGTAAGGCGTGAGCAGTTCTTC
CAWSVRREQFF
>TRBJ2-7|TRBV9|NA|NA
TGTGCCAGCAGCCAAGGGCGGTCGGGTCCCTACGAGCAGTACTTC
CASSQGRSGPYEQYF
>TRBJ2-2|TRBV11-3|NA|NA
TGTGCCAGCAGACCGGGCCTGAACACCGGGGAGCTGTTTTTT
CASRPGLNTGELFF
>TRBJ2-5|TRBV10-3|NA|TRBD1
TGTGCCATCAGTGTGACAGGGGGCAGAGAGACCCAGTACTTC
CAISVTGGRETQYF
>TRBJ2-3|TRBV7-8|NA|NA
TGTGCCAGCAGCTTAGCCCCGGGGGTTGCAGATACGCAGTATTTT
CASSLAPGVADTQYF
>TRBJ2-3|TRBV9|NA|TRBD1
TGTGCCAGCAGCTCCCGGGACAGAGGAACAGATACGCAGTATTTT
CASSSRDRGTDTQYF
>TRBJ1-1|TRBV7-9|NA|NA
TGTGCCAGCAGCTTAGGGACGCGGAGGGAGGCTTTCTTT
CASSLGTRREAFF
>TRBJ2-6|TRBV14|NA|NA
TGTGCCAGCAGCCAAGAAAAGCTCCCGAACTCTGGGGCCAACGTCCTGACTTTC
CASSQEKLPNSGANVLTF
>TRBJ2-4|TRBV5-1|NA|NA
TGCGCCAGCAGCTTGAGGGCGGGCGGAGGCATTCAGTACTTC
CASSLRAGGGIQYF
>TRBJ1-1|TRBV5-1|few|NA
TGCGCCAGCAGCTTCGACCTCGCACAGGGGAACACTGAAGCTTTCTTT
CASSFDLAQGNTEAFF
>TRBJ1-6|TRBV5-1|few|NA
TGCGCCAGCAGCTTGGAGCCCTCCGAGGATTCACCCCTCCACTTT
CASSLEPSEDSPLHF
>TRBJ2-7|TRBV4-1|NA|TRBD2
TGCGCCAGCAGCCAAGGGGGTAGCGGGAGGGCCCTAGGCGAGCAGTACTTC
CASSQGGSGRALGEQYF
>TRBJ1-5|TRBV2|few|NA
TGTGCCAGCAGTGCCGGAGGAAGGGGTATTCAGCCCCAGCATTTT
CASSAGGRGIQPQHF
>TRBJ2-1|TRBV28|NA|NA
TGTGCCAGCACCTACTCGGGGGGCTATACGAATGAGCAGTTCTTC
CASTYSGGYTNEQFF
>TRBJ1-1|TRBV19|NA|NA
TGTGCCAGTAGTATAAACCCTTGGACAGCCGTGAGCACTGAAGCTTTCTTT
CASSINPWTAVSTEAFF
>TRBJ2-5|TRBV7-6|NA|TRBD2
TGTGCCAGCAGCTTAGTAGCGGGACACAATGGGCAAGAGACCCAGTACTTC
CASSLVAGHNGQETQYF
>TRBJ2-5|TRBV7-8|NA|NA
TGTGCCAGCAGCTTAGGACAGGAAGAGACCCAGTACTTC
CASSLGQEETQYF
>TRBJ1-5|TRBV14|NA|TRBD1
TGTGCCAGCAGCCTTACATTACAGGGGCCCTCACATTTT
CASSLTLQGPSHF
>TRBJ2-2|TRBV28|NA|TRBD1
TGTGCCAGCAGTTTAGCCCGACAGGGGGTCACCGGGGAGCTGTTTTTT
CASSLARQGVTGELFF
>TRBJ1-2|TRBV2|NA|NA
TGTGCCAGCAGTGTTGAGGACTATGGCTACACCTTC
CASSVEDYGYTF